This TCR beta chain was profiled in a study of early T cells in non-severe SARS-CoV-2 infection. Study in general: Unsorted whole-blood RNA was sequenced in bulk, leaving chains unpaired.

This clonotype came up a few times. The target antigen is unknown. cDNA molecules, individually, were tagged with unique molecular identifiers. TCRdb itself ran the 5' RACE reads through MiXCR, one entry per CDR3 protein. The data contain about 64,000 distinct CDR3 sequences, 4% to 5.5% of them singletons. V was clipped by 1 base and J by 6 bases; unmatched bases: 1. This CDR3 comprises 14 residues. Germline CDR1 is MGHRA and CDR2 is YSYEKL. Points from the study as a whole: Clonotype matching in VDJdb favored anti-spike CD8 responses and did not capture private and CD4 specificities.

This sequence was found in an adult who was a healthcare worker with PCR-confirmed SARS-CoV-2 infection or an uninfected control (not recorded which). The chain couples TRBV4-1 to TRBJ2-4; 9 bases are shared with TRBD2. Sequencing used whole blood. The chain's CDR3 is CASSQAGLANIQYF. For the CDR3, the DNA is TGCGCCAGCAGCCAAGCGGGACTAGCAAACATTCAGTACTTC.